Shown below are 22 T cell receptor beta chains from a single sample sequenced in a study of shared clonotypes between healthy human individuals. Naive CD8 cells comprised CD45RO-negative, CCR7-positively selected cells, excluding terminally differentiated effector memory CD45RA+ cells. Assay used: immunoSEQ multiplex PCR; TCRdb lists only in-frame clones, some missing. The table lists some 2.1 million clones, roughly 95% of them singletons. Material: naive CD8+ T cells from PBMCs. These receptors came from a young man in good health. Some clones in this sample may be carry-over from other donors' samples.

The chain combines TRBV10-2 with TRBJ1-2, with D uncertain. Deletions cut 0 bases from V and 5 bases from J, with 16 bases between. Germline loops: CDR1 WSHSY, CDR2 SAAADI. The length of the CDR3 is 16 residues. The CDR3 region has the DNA TGCGCCAGCAGTGAGTCGGTAAACAAGAAAGAGTATGGCTACACCTTC. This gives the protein CASSESVNKKEYGYTF.

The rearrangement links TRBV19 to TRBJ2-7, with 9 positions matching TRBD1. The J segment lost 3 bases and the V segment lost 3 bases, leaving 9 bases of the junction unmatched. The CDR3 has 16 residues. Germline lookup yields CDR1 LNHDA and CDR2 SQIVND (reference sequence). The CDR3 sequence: CASSMFWGTGIYEQYF. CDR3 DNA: TGTGCCAGTAGTATGTTCTGGGGGACAGGGATCTACGAGCAGTACTTC.

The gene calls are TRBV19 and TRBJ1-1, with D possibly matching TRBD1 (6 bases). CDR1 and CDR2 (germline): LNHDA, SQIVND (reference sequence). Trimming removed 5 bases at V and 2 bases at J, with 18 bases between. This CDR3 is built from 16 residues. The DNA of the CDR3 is TGTGCCAGTAGTCCCGTGCCAACCGGGGGCAACACTGAAGCTTTCTTT. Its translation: CASSPVPTGGNTEAFF.

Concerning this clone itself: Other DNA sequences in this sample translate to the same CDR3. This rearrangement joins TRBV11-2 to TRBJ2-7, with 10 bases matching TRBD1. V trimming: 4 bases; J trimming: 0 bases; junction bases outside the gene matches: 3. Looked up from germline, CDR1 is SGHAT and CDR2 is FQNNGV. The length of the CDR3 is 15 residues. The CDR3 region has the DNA TGTGCCAGCAGCTCCCGGGACAGGGGCTCCTACGAGCAGTACTTC. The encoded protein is CASSSRDRGSYEQYF.

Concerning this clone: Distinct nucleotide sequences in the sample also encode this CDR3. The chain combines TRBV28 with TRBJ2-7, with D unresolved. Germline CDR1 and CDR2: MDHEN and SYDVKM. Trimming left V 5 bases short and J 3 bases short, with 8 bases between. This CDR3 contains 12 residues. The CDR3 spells CASSLGVYEQYF. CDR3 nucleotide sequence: TGTGCCAGCAGTCTCGGAGTCTACGAGCAGTACTTC. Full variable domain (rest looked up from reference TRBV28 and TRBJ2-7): DVKVTQSSRYLVKRTGEKVFLECVQDMDHENMFWYRQDPGLGLRLIYFSYDVKMKEKGDIPEGYSVSREKKERFSLILESASTNQTSMYLCASSLGVYEQYFGPGTRLTVT.

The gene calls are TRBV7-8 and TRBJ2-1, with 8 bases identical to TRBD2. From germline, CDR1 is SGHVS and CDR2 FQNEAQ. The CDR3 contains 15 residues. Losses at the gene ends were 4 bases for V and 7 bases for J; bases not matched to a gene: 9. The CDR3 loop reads CASSSLAAAGNEQFF. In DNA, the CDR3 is TGTGCCAGCAGCTCACTAGCGGCAGCGGGGAATGAGCAGTTCTTC.

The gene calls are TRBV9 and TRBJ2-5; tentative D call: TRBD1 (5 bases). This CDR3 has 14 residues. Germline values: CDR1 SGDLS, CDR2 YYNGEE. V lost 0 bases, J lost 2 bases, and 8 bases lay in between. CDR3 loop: CASSVDRTQETQYF. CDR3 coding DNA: TGTGCCAGCAGCGTAGATCGGACACAAGAGACCCAGTACTTC.

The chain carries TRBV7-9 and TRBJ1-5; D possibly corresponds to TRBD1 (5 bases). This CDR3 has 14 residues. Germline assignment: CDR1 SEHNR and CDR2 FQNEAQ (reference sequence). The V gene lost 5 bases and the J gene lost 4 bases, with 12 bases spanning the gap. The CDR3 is CASSLGQPNQPQHF. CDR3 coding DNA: TGTGCCAGCAGCCTTGGACAACCGAATCAGCCCCAGCATTTT.

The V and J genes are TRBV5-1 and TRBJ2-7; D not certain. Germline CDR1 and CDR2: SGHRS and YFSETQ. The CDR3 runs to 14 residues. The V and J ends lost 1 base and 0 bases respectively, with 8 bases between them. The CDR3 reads CASSLSWDSYEQYF. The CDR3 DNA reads TGCGCCAGCAGCTTGAGTTGGGACTCCTACGAGCAGTACTTC. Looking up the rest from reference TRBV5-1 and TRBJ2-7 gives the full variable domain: KAGVTQTPRYLIKTRGQQVTLSCSPISGHRSVSWYQQTPGQGLQFLFEYFSETQRNKGNFPGRFSGRQFSNSRSEMNVSTLELGDSALYLCASSLSWDSYEQYFGPGTRLTVT.

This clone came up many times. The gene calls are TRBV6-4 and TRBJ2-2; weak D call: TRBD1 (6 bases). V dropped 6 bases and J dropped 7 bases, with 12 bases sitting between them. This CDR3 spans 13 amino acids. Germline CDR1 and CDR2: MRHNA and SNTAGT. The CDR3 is CASSETGIGELFF. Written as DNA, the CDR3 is TGTGCCAGCAGCGAAACAGGGATCGGGGAGCTGTTTTTT.

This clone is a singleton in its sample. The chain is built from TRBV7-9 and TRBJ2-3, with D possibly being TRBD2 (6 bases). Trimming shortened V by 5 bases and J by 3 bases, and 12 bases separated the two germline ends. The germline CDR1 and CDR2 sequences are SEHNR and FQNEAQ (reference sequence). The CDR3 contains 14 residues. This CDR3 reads CASSSSRETDTQYF. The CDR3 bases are TGTGCCAGCAGCAGCTCCCGGGAGACAGATACGCAGTATTTT.

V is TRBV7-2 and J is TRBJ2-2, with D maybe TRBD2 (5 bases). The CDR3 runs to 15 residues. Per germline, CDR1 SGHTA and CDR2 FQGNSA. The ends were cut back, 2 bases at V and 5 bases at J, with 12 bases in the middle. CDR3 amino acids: CASSLRREGTGELFF. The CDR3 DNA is TGTGCCAGCAGCTTAAGACGAGAGGGAACCGGGGAGCTGTTTTTT.

The CDR3 is CASSDPTGRPLEELFF. The CDR3, as DNA: TGTGCCAGCAGCGACCCAACGGGGCGCCCTTTAGAGGAGCTGTTTTTT. The chain links TRBV7-8 to TRBJ2-2; D possibly uses TRBD1 or TRBD2 (5 bases each). CDR3 length equals 16 residues. V lost 5 bases and J 10 bases, leaving 23 bases between the germline ends. Per germline, CDR1 SGHVS and CDR2 FQNEAQ.

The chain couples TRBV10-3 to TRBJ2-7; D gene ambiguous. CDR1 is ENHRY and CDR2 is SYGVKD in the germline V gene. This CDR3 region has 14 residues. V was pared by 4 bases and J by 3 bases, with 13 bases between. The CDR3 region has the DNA TGTGCCATCAGTGCCCCAGGAATGGGCTACGAGCAGTACTTC. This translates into CAISAPGMGYEQYF.

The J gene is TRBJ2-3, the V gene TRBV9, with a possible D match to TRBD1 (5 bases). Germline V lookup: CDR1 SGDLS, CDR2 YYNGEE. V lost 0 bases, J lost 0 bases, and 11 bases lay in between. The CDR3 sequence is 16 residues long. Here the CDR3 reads CASSVGNRISTDTQYF. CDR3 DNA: TGTGCCAGCAGCGTAGGTAACAGGATTAGCACAGATACGCAGTATTTT.

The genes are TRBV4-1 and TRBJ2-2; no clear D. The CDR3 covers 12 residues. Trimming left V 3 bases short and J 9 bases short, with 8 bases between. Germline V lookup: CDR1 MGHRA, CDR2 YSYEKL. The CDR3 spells CASSHLPRELFF. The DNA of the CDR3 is TGCGCCAGCAGCCACCTACCACGGGAGCTGTTTTTT.

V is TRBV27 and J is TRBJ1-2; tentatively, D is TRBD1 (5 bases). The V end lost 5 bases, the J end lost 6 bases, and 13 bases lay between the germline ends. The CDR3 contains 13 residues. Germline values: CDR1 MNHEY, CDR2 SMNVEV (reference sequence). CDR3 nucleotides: TGTGCCAGCAGTCTCGCGGGGGTCAATGGCTACACCTTC. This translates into CASSLAGVNGYTF.

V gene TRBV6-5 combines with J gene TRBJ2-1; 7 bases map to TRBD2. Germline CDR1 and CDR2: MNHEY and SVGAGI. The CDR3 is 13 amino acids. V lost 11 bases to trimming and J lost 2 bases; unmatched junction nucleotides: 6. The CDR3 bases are TGTGCCGTTTCCGGGACTACCTACAATGAGCAGTTCTTC. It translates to CAVSGTTYNEQFF.

In nucleotides, the CDR3 is TGTGCCAGCAGTTTATGGAGGACTGGAACTGAAGCTTTCTTT. Its protein product is CASSLWRTGTEAFF. The chain is built from TRBV28 and TRBJ1-1; D is unclear. The CDR3 runs to 14 residues. CDR1 MDHEN and CDR2 SYDVKM come from the germline V gene. Trimming removed 0 bases at V and 5 bases at J, with 10 bases between.

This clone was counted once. The CDR3 region is CASSVGSGRLNTGELFF. DNA of the CDR3: TGTGCCAGCAGCGTAGGTAGCGGGAGGCTGAACACCGGGGAGCTGTTTTTT. The chain couples TRBV9 to TRBJ2-2, with 10 bases lining up with TRBD2. The germline V gene encodes CDR1 SGDLS and CDR2 YYNGEE. The CDR3 consists of 17 residues. J gave up 1 base and V 0 bases, and 3 bases lay outside the gene matches.

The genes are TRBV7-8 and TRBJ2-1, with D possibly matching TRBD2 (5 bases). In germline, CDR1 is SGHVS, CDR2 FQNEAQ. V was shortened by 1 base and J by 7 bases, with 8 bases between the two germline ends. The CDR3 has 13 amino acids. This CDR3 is CASSLGTLNEQFF. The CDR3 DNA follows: TGTGCCAGCAGCTTAGGGACTTTGAATGAGCAGTTCTTC.

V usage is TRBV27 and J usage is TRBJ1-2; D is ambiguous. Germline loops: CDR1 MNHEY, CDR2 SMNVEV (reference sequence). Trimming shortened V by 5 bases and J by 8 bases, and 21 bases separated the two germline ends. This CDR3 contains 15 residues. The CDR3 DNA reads TGTGCCAGCAGTCCCGCGGCTTCGGGAATAGGCGGCTACACCTTC. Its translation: CASSPAASGIGGYTF.